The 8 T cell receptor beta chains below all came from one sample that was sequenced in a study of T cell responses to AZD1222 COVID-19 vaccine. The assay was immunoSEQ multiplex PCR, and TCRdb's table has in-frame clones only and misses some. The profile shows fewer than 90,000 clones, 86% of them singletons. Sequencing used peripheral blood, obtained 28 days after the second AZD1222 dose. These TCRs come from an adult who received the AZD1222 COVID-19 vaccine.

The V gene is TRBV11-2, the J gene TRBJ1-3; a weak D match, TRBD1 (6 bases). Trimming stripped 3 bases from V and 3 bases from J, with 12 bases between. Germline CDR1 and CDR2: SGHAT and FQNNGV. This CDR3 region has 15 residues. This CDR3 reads CASSFSGGGGNTIYF. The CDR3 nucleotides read TGTGCCAGCAGCTTTTCGGGGGGCGGTGGAAACACCATATATTTT.

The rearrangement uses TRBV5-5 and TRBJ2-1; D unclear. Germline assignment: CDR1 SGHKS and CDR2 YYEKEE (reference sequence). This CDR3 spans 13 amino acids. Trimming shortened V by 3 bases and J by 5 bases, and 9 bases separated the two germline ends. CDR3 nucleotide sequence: TGTGCCAGCAGCTCCCTGGAAGACAATGAGCAGTTCTTC. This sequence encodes CASSSLEDNEQFF.

The CDR3 nucleotides are TGTGCCAGCAGCAGAACCCCGGCCACTGAAGCTTTCTTT. Translating it yields CASSRTPATEAFF. This sequence joins TRBV12-3 or TRBV12-4 and TRBJ1-1; D not resolved. Trimming removed 6 bases at V and 4 bases at J, with 12 bases between. The length of the CDR3 is 13 residues.

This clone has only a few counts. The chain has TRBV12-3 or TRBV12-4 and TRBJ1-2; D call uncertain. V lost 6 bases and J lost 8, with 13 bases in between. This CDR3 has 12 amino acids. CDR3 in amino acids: CASSKQQQGYTF. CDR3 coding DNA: TGTGCCAGCAGCAAGCAACAACAGGGCTACACCTTC.

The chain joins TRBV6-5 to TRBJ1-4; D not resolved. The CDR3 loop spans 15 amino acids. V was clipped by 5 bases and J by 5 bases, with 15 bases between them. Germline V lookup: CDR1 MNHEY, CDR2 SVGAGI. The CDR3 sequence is CASSITVTANEKLFF. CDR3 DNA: TGTGCCAGCAGTATTACAGTAACCGCGAATGAAAAACTGTTTTTT.

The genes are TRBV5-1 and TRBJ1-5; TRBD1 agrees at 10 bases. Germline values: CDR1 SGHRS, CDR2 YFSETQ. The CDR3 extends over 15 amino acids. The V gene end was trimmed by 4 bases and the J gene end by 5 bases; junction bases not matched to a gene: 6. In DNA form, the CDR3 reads TGCGCCAGCAGCCCCGGGACAGGGGTCGATCAGCCCCAGCATTTT. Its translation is CASSPGTGVDQPQHF.

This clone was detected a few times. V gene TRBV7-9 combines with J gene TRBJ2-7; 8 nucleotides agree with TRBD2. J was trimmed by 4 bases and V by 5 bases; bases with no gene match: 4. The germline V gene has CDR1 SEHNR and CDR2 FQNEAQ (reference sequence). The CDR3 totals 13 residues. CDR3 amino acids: CASSESGGYEQYF. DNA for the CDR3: TGTGCCAGCAGCGAATCGGGAGGGTACGAGCAGTACTTC.

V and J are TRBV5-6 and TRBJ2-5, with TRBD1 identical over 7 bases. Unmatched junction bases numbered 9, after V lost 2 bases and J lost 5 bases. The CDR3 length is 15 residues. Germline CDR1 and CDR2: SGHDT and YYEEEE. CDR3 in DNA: TGTGCCAGCAGCTTTCGACAGGGTCGGGTTGAGACCCAGTACTTC. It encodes CASSFRQGRVETQYF.